What follows are 25 T cell receptor beta chains derived from one specimen sequenced in a study of blood T cell repertoires in COVID-19. Data came from immunoSEQ multiplex PCR; TCRdb stores just in-frame clones and leaves some out. The sample shows 130,000 to 150,000 clones, 70% to 85% of them seen only once. What was sequenced was peripheral blood. The receptor source for this set is a human donor in a cohort sampled during active COVID-19.

The V call is TRBV6-6, the J call TRBJ2-7; the D gene is possibly TRBD1 (6 bases). The germline gives CDR1 MNHNY, CDR2 SVGAGI (reference sequence). The V gene lost 3 bases and the J gene lost 4 bases, with 7 bases spanning the gap. This CDR3 spans 12 amino acids. This chain's CDR3 is CASSYQGYEQYF. The CDR3 bases are TGTGCCAGCAGTTATCAGGGGTACGAGCAGTACTTC.

The V and J genes are TRBV28 and TRBJ1-1, with 7 bases identical to TRBD1. Germline CDR1 and CDR2: MDHEN and SYDVKM. This CDR3 has 17 residues. V lost 2 bases and J lost 0; bases outside the gene matches: 9. The CDR3 protein is CASSLGTDLILNTEAFF. The CDR3 DNA reads TGTGCCAGCAGTTTAGGGACAGACCTTATACTGAACACTGAAGCTTTCTTT.

The chain carries TRBV11-1 and TRBJ2-3; 12 bases line up with TRBD1. The V segment lost 5 bases and the J segment 5 bases; nucleotides outside the gene matches: 5. This CDR3 is built from 15 residues. Germline assignment: CDR1 SGHAT and CDR2 FQDESV (reference sequence). The CDR3 nucleotides read TGTGCCAGCAGCCTTGGGACAGGGGGCAAAGATACGCAGTATTTT. Translating it yields CASSLGTGGKDTQYF.

Notes on this clone: At one of its ends the junction is not consistent with the germline gene, which may arise from a read error. The rearrangement uses TRBV4-3 and TRBJ1-6; TRBD1 aligns across 8 bases. This CDR3 comprises 17 residues. Per germline, CDR1 LGHNA and CDR2 YSLEER. The CDR3 DNA reads as TGCGCCAGCAGCCAAGCCCTCGGGACAGGAAATAACTCACCCCTCCACTTT. Translated, it gives CASSQALGTGNNSPLHF.

The chain links TRBV9 to TRBJ2-7; D may be TRBD2 (7 bases). This CDR3 has 15 residues. Trimming left V 0 bases short and J 2 bases short, with 12 bases between. CDR1 SGDLS and CDR2 YYNGEE come from the germline V gene. The CDR3 loop reads CASSVAAGATYEQYF. CDR3 DNA: TGTGCCAGCAGCGTAGCGGCGGGGGCCACCTACGAGCAGTACTTC.

This chain links TRBV7-9 with TRBJ2-3; tentatively, D is TRBD2 (7 bases). From germline, CDR1 is SEHNR and CDR2 FQNEAQ (reference sequence). This CDR3 comprises 16 residues. V was cut by 5 bases and J by 7 bases, with 22 bases left in between. The CDR3: CASSPNSRGLPNTQYF. The CDR3 coding sequence is TGTGCCAGCAGCCCAAACTCGCGGGGGCTGCCGAATACGCAGTATTTT.

The chain links TRBV6-5 to TRBJ2-7; D call uncertain. Trimming stripped 7 bases from V and 4 bases from J, with 11 bases between. The length of the CDR3 is 12 residues. The germline CDR1 and CDR2 sequences are MNHEY and SVGAGI. The CDR3 reads CASTLRWYEQYF. CDR3 bases: TGTGCCAGCACACTAAGATGGTACGAGCAGTACTTC.

CDR3 sequence reads: CSVSRGSTDTQYF. The DNA of the CDR3 is TGCAGCGTGTCCCGGGGGAGCACAGATACGCAGTATTTT. The chain recombines TRBV29-1 with TRBJ2-3; the D gene is possibly TRBD2 (6 bases). V gave up 6 bases and J gave up 0 bases, with 10 bases separating them. The germline V gene has CDR1 SQVTM and CDR2 ANQGSEA. This CDR3 has 13 residues.

This clone turned up a few times. The chain is built from TRBV5-1 and TRBJ1-2; D perhaps matches TRBD1 (5 bases). V lost 7 bases and J 4 bases, leaving 14 bases between the germline ends. The CDR3 length is 13 residues. From germline, CDR1 is SGHRS and CDR2 YFSETQ. The CDR3 coding sequence is TGCGCCAGCCATATCGACAGCTCCTATGGCTACACCTTC. Protein sequence: CASHIDSSYGYTF.

CDR3 sequence: CASSSLPGQGEETQYF. The DNA for the CDR3 is TGTGCCAGCAGCTCCCTCCCGGGACAGGGTGAAGAGACCCAGTACTTC. V and J are TRBV7-9 and TRBJ2-5, with 9 bases lining up with TRBD1. The CDR3 consists of 16 residues. Germline assignment: CDR1 SEHNR and CDR2 FQNEAQ (reference sequence). The V gene end was trimmed by 4 bases and the J gene end by 3 bases; junction bases not matched to a gene: 9.

The chain employs TRBV5-1 and TRBJ2-1; D possibly corresponds to TRBD1 (7 bases). The germline gives CDR1 SGHRS, CDR2 YFSETQ. V was shortened by 5 bases and J by 1 base, with 10 bases between the two germline ends. This CDR3 spans 14 amino acids. CDR3 coding DNA: TGCGCCAGCAGGGAGGGACAGTCCTACAATGAGCAGTTCTTC. Its protein is CASREGQSYNEQFF.

This sequence joins TRBV7-2 and TRBJ1-4; 8 nucleotides agree with TRBD1. The CDR3 is 16 amino acids. CDR1 and CDR2 (germline): SGHTA, FQGNSA. The V and J ends lost 1 base and 2 bases, in that order; junction bases with no gene match: 3. DNA of the CDR3: TGTGCCAGCAGCTTAGTTCCAGGGGGCACTAATGAAAAACTGTTTTTT. Protein product: CASSLVPGGTNEKLFF.

The gene calls are TRBV3-1 (or the pseudogene TRBV3-2) and TRBJ2-3; 10 nucleotides line up with TRBD2. This CDR3 is built from 17 residues. CDR1 LGHDT and CDR2 YNNKEL come from the germline V gene (reference sequence). V dropped 1 base and J dropped 0; count of bases not matched to a gene: 4. CDR3 nucleotide sequence: TGTGCCAGCAGCCAAGTGCAACTAGCGGGGAGCACAGATACGCAGTATTTT. The encoded protein is CASSQVQLAGSTDTQYF.

The chain couples TRBV7-9 to TRBJ1-2, with D perhaps TRBD1 (5 bases). The CDR3 covers 14 residues. The V gene's germline CDR1 is SEHNR and CDR2 FQNEAQ (reference sequence). The germline V and J ends were trimmed by 5 bases and 4 bases, with 14 bases remaining between them. CDR3 sequence: CASSPRSGGYGYTF. Written as DNA, the CDR3 is TGTGCCAGCAGCCCGAGAAGCGGGGGCTATGGCTACACCTTC.

This sequence joins TRBV2 and TRBJ1-5; 9 bases map to TRBD1. V lost 5 bases, J lost 5 bases, and 7 bases stayed unmatched. The germline CDR1 and CDR2 sequences are SNHLY and FYNNEI. The CDR3 spans 15 residues. CDR3 in DNA: TGTGCCAGCAGTTCGGACAGGGGAGGCGATCAGCCCCAGCATTTT. The encoded protein is CASSSDRGGDQPQHF.

The CDR3 region has the DNA TGTGCCAGCAGTTACCCCAGCAATCGGGTCATCGACGAGCAGTTCTTC. Its protein product is CASSYPSNRVIDEQFF. V gene TRBV6-2 or TRBV6-3 combines with J gene TRBJ2-1; D not resolved. Between the trimmed V and J ends, which lost 2 bases and 10 bases, there was a span of 21 bases. CDR1 and CDR2 from the germline V gene are MNHEY and SVGEGT. The CDR3 runs to 16 residues.

This chain connects TRBV5-1 to TRBJ2-1, with TRBD2 matching over 11 bases. CDR1 and CDR2 (germline): SGHRS, YFSETQ. The CDR3 extends over 16 amino acids. The V and J ends lost 4 bases and 2 bases, in that order; junction bases with no gene match: 5. DNA of the CDR3: TGCGCCAGCAGCGGAGAACTAGCGGGGGCCTACAATGAGCAGTTCTTC. Translation gives CASSGELAGAYNEQFF.

J is TRBJ2-2 and V is TRBV19; 7 bases are a match to TRBD1. The V and J ends lost 5 bases and 4 bases, in that order; junction bases with no gene match: 7. Looked up from germline, CDR1 is LNHDA and CDR2 is SQIVND (reference sequence). The CDR3 extends over 15 amino acids. CDR3 loop: CASSHRGVGTGELFF. CDR3 sequence (DNA): TGTGCCAGTAGTCACAGGGGAGTTGGCACCGGGGAGCTGTTTTTT.

The gene calls are TRBV6-1 and TRBJ2-6; no firm D call. The germline gives CDR1 MNHNS, CDR2 SASEGT. V was clipped by 8 bases and J by 3 bases, with 8 bases between them. The CDR3 spans 13 residues. The DNA of the CDR3 is TGTGCCAGCCTATCGGGTGGGGCCAACGTCCTGACTTTC. Protein: CASLSGGANVLTF.

The chain carries TRBV6-6 and TRBJ2-1, with 13 nucleotides matching TRBD2. From germline, CDR1 is MNHNY and CDR2 SVGAGI (reference sequence). The CDR3 totals 20 residues. J lost 7 bases, V lost 6 bases, and 21 bases had no gene match. The CDR3 nucleotides read TGTGCCAGCAGCCGAAAATTGTCACTAGCGGGGGGGCGGATGTGGAATGAGCAGTTCTTC. Amino acid sequence: CASSRKLSLAGGRMWNEQFF.

This sequence joins TRBV2 and TRBJ2-5, with 13 bases lining up with TRBD2. The germline V gene encodes CDR1 SNHLY and CDR2 FYNNEI. This CDR3 comprises 15 residues. Losses at the gene ends were 6 bases for V and 2 bases for J; bases not matched to a gene: 3. The CDR3 DNA sequence: TGTGCCAGCAGAGTGACTAGCGGGGGGCAAGAGACCCAGTACTTC. Translation gives CASRVTSGGQETQYF.

The chain employs TRBV6-4 and TRBJ2-5; 7 bases are shared with TRBD1. Germline CDR1 MRHNA, CDR2 SNTAGT. V lost 5 bases and J lost 1; bases outside the gene matches: 13. The CDR3 contains 17 residues. CDR3 coding DNA: TGTGCCAGCAGTTGGGAAAGGGGACAGATATTCCAAGAGACCCAGTACTTC. Its protein product is CASSWERGQIFQETQYF.

V and J are TRBV30 and TRBJ1-3, with 9 bases lining up with TRBD1. V lost 0 bases and J lost 0; bases outside the gene matches: 12. The CDR3 totals 19 residues. Germline V lookup: CDR1 GTSNPN, CDR2 SVGIG (reference sequence). This CDR3 reads CAWSVWTGASSSSGNTIYF. DNA of the CDR3: TGTGCCTGGAGTGTATGGACAGGGGCCTCCTCGAGCTCTGGAAACACCATATATTTT.

The rearrangement links TRBV12-1 to TRBJ2-7; the table's TRBD1 call for D was not verified on the DNA. TRBV12-1 is marked as a pseudogene. The CDR3 length is 22 residues. The CDR3 coding sequence is TGTGCCAGCAGCTTTGCGCTAAGGCCTACAGGGTTGGGTGGTCGCTTAGAATACGAGCAGTACTTC. Encoded protein: CASSFALRPTGLGGRLEYEQYF.

The chain links TRBV11-2 to TRBJ1-4; TRBD1 aligns across 10 bases. Per germline, CDR1 SGHAT and CDR2 FQNNGV. The J segment lost 5 bases and the V segment lost 5 bases, leaving 5 bases of the junction unmatched. This CDR3 is 15 amino acids long. The CDR3, as DNA: TGTGCCAGCAGCCCTCAGGGACAGGGGAATGAAAAACTGTTTTTT. Protein product: CASSPQGQGNEKLFF. The complete variable domain, with remaining parts taken from reference TRBV11-2 and TRBJ1-4, reads EAGVAQSPRYKIIEKRQSVAFWCNPISGHATLYWYQQILGQGPKLLIQFQNNGVVDDSQLPKDRFSAERLKGVDSTLKIQPAKLEDSAVYLCASSPQGQGNEKLFFGSGTQLSVL.